This is a list of T cell receptor beta chains from one sample in a study of T cell clonotyping in hematopoietic cell transplantation. Clones were sequenced by immunoSEQ multiplex PCR, and TCRdb holds only the in-frame ones, with some missing. The table shows over 15,000 clones, with around three quarters occurring only once. The material sequenced was peripheral blood mononuclear cells, taken before stem cell transplant. These receptors all stem from a man aged 60 to 69 with acute myeloid leukemia. Some clones in this sample may be carry-over from other donors' samples. The CDR3 runs from the conserved cysteine through the conserved F or W. Each record gives: V gene, CDR3 protein.

TRBV19,CASSPREEEKLFF
TRBV10-3,CAISIEDTEAFF
TRBV10-1,CASSVSEQYF
TRBV29-1,CSVRAGGNEQFF
TRBV29-1,CSVGQDAGGYTF
TRBV5-8,CASKLSGSSADTQYF
TRBV6-1,CASSEFSGGVTDTQYF
TRBV5-4,CASSLEGEFSGNTIYF
TRBV7-8,CASSPLPGQVDNEKLFF
TRBV27,CASSWQGFTDTQYF
TRBV6-5,CASRDRMGTEAFF
TRBV28,CASSDPTPLGGYTF
TRBV30,CASPTGQAGSPLHF
TRBV15,CATSREPLGQGVIEKLFF
TRBV6-5,CASTPDSAQYNEQFF
TRBV6-1,CASSQTGGLAYGYTF
TRBV7-3,CASSLKQGVTGELFF
TRBV9,CASSPLADPSSLSPLHF
TRBV11-2,CASRHSGTDNSPLHF
TRBV19,CASSGPYEQYF
TRBV7-8,CASSLSGQGWTEAFF
TRBV14,CASSQGTGGTSPLHF
TRBV4-3,CASSPEDGSGKNTEAFF
TRBV20-1,CSARTETQYF
TRBV29-1,CSVETSRGTDTQYF
TRBV28,CASRQGAEETQYF
TRBV7-6,CASSLAWGDNEKLFF
TRBV4-1,CAGTGGVYEQYF
TRBV6-1,CASSETGFSYNSPLHF
TRBV25-1,CASSEYFSYEQYF
TRBV7-2,CASSLVGGPNYGYTF
TRBV6-5,CASSSVRSYEQYF
TRBV19,CASSGRQGEEKLFF
TRBV5-1,CASSLDRGDTQYF
TRBV7-2,CASSTGFRRLQYF
TRBV9,CASSDPSNTEAFF
TRBV7-3,CASSTGQPTGELFF
TRBV2,CASSIGLHSTDTQYF
TRBV9,CASSAGRISGNTIYF
TRBV30,CAWSIGGPGELFF
TRBV4-3,CASSQERPQAEFTDTQYF
TRBV10-3,CAIKGDLSYEQYF
TRBV27,CASSSDRGREYF